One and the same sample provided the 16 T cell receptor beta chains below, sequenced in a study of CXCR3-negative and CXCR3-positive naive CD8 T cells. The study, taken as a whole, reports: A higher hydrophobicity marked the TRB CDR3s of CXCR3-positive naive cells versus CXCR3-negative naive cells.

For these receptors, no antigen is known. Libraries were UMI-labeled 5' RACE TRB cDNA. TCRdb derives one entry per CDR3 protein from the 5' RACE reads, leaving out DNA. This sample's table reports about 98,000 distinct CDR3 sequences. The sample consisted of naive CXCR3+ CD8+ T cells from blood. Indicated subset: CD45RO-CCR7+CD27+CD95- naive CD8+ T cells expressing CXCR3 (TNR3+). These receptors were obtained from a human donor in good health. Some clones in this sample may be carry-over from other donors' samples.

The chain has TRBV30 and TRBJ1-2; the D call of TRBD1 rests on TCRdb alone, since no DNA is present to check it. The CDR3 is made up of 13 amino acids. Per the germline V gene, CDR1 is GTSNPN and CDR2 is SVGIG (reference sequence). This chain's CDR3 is CAWSGGRGSGYTF.

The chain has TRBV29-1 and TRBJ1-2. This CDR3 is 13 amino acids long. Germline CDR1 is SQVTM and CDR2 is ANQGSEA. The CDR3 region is CSVGPLGLDGYTF.

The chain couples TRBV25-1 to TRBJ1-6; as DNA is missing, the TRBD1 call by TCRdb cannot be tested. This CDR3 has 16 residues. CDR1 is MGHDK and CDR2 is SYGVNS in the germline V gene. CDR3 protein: CASSELFAGDESPLHF.

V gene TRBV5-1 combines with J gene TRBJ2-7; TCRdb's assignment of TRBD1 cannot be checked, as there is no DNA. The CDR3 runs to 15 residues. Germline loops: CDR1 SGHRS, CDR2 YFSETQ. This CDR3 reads CASSPDSTDSYEQYF.

The CDR3 loop is CASSYSGSPSNEQFF. J is TRBJ2-1 and V is TRBV6-2 or TRBV6-3. Looked up from germline, CDR1 is MNHEY and CDR2 is SVGEGT. The CDR3 has 15 amino acids.

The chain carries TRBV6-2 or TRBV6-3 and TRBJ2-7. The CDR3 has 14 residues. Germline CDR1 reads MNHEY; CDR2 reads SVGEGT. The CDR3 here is CASSYGPRHYEQYF.

The CDR3 is CASSTGNSNQPQHF. The V call is TRBV2, the J call TRBJ1-5; the TCRdb call, TRBD1, lacks DNA for checking. The CDR3 totals 14 residues. The germline gives CDR1 SNHLY, CDR2 FYNNEI.

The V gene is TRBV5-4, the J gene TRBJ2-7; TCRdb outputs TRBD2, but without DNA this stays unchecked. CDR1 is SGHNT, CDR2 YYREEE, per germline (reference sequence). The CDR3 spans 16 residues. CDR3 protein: CASSLWETQSSYEQYF.

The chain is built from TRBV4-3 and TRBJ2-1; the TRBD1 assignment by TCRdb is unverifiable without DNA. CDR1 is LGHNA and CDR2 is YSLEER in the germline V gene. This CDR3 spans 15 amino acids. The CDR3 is CASSQEVGGAREQFF.

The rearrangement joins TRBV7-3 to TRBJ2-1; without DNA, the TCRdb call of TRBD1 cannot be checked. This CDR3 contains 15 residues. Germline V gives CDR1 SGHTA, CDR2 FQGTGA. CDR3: CASSLGQGIYNEQFF.

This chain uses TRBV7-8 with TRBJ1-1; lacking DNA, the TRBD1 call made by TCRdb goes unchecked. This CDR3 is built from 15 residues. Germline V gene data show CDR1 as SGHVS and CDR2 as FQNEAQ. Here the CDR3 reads CASSLARAGGTEAFF.

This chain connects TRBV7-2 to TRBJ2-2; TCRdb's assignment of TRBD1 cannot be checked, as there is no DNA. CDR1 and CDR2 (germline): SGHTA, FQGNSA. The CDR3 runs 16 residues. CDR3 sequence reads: CASSLQGYYGTGELFF.

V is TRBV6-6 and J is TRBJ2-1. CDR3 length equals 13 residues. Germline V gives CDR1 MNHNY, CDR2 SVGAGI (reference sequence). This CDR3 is CASSYYAGDEQFF.

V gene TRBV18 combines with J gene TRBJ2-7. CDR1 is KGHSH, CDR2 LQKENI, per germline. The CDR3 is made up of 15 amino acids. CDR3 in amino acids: CASSPPGRNAYEQYF. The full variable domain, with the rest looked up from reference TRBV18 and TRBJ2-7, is NAGVMQNPRHLVRRRGQEARLRCSPMKGHSHVYWYRQLPEEGLKFMVYLQKENIIDESGMPKERFSAEFPKEGPSILRIQQVVRGDSAAYFCASSPPGRNAYEQYFGPGTRLTVT.

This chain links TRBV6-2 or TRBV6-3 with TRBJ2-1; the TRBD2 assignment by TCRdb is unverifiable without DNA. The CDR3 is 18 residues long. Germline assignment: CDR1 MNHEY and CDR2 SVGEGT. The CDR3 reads CASSFNPSGPSLHNEQFF.

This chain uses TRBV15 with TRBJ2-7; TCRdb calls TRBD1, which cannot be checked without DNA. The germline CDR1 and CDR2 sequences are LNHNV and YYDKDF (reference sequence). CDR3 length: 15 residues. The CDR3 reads CATSSEIGDSYEQYF.